The 5 T cell receptor beta chains below all came from one sample that was sequenced in a study of beta chain features in type 1 diabetes. Notes on the study in general: All four CD4+ subsets from Type 1 diabetes patients carried moderately but significantly shorter TCRB CDR3s.

The isolated RNA, all of it, was reverse transcribed, so expressed TCRB transcripts were what got sequenced. The table came from immunoSEQ multiplex PCR; TCRdb's copy has only in-frame clones and leaves some out. This sample carries roughly 730,000 clones, about an eighth of them seen once, and the ten largest clones take 0.02% to 0.025%. For these receptors, no antigen is known. Sequencing input: naive CD4+ T cells from blood. These receptors came from a man between 18 and 35 years old with type 1 diabetes.

This chain links TRBV9 with TRBJ1-1; 10 bases line up with TRBD1. V dropped 4 bases and J dropped 5; count of bases not matched to a gene: 5. Germline CDR1 is SGDLS and CDR2 is YYNGEE. CDR3 length: 14 amino acids. The CDR3 is CASSLDRGHTEAFF. CDR3 sequence (DNA): TGTGCCAGCAGCTTAGACAGGGGGCATACTGAAGCTTTCTTT.

V gene TRBV6-4 combines with J gene TRBJ1-6; the D gene is possibly TRBD1 (5 bases). This CDR3 spans 13 amino acids. The germline gives CDR1 MRHNA, CDR2 SNTAGT. V lost 3 bases to trimming and J lost 8 bases, with 8 bases between them. The CDR3 protein is CASSEGRDSPLHF. As DNA, the CDR3 is TGTGCCAGCAGTGAAGGCAGGGATTCACCCCTCCACTTT.

The genes are TRBV6-5 and TRBJ2-5; no firm D call. V was clipped by 0 bases and J by 0 bases, with 8 bases between them. Looked up from germline, CDR1 is MNHEY and CDR2 is SVGAGI. The CDR3 has 15 residues. The CDR3 DNA sequence: TGTGCCAGCAGTTACTCGACGGCGGACCAAGAGACCCAGTACTTC. Amino acid sequence: CASSYSTADQETQYF.

This clone was observed a handful of times. The chain couples TRBV5-1 to TRBJ1-1, with D possibly TRBD1 on 6 matching bases. The germline V gene has CDR1 SGHRS and CDR2 YFSETQ. The CDR3 sequence is 14 residues long. With 4 bases removed from V and 3 bases from J, the gap between germline ends came to 13 bases. The CDR3 reads CASSRVGGHTEAFF. The CDR3 bases are TGCGCCAGCAGCCGTGTCGGGGGGCACACTGAAGCTTTCTTT.

This clone has just a few counts. The V call is TRBV5-6, the J call TRBJ2-1; 9 bases map to TRBD2. The CDR3 spans 13 residues. CDR1 SGHDT and CDR2 YYEEEE come from the germline V gene. The V and J ends lost 7 bases and 8 bases, in that order; junction bases with no gene match: 7. The CDR3 coding sequence is TGTGCCAGCGCAGGACTAGCGATCGATGAGCAGTTCTTC. Translated: CASAGLAIDEQFF.